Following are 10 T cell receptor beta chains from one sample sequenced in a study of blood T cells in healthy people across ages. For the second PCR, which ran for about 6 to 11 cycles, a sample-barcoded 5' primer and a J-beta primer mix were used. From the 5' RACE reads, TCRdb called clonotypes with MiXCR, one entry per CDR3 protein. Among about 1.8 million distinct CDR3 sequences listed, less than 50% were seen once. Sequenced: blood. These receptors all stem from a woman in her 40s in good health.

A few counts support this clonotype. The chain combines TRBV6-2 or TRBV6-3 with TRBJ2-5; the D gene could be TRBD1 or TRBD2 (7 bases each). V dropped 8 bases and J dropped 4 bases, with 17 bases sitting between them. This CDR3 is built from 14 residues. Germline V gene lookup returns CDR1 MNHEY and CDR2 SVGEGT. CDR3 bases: TGTGCCAGCGCACGCACCAGGGGGGGAGAGACCCAGTACTTC. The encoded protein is CASARTRGGETQYF.

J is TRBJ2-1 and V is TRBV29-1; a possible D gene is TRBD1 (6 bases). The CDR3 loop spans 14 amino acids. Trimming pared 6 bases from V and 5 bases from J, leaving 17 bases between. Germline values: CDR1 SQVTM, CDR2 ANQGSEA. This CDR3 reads CSVAAQGLNNEQFF. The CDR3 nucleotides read TGCAGCGTGGCGGCCCAGGGGTTGAACAATGAGCAGTTCTTC.

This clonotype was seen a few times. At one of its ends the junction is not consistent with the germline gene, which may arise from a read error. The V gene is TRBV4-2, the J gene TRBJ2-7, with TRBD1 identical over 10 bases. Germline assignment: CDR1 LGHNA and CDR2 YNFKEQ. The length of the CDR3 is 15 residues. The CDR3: CACSQRDRGPYEQYF. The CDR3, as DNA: TGTGCCTGCAGCCAGAGGGACAGGGGACCTTACGAGCAGTACTTC.

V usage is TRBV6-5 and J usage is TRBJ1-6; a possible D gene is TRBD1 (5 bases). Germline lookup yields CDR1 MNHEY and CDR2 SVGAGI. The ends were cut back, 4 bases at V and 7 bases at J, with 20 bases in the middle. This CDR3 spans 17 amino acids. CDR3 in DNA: TGTGCCAGCAGTTCTACCGGTTTGGGGCTCGAAAATTCACCCCTCCACTTT. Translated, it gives CASSSTGLGLENSPLHF.

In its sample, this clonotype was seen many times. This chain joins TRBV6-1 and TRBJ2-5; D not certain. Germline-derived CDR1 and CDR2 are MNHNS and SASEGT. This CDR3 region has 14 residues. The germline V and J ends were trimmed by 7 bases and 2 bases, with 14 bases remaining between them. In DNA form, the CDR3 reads TGTGCCAGCACACGATCAGCGACTCAAGAGACCCAGTACTTC. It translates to CASTRSATQETQYF.

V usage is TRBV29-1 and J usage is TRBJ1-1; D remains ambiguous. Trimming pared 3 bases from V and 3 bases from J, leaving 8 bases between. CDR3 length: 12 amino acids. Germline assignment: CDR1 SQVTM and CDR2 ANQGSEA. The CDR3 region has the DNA TGCAGCGTTGAGAGAAGGGACACTGAAGCTTTCTTT. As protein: CSVERRDTEAFF.

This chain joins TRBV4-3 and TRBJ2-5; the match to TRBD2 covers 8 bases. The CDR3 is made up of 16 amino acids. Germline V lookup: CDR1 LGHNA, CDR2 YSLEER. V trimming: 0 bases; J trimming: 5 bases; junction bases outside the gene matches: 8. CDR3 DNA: TGCGCCAGCAGCCAAGATACGGGGGGGCCTAGGGAGACCCAGTACTTC. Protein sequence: CASSQDTGGPRETQYF.

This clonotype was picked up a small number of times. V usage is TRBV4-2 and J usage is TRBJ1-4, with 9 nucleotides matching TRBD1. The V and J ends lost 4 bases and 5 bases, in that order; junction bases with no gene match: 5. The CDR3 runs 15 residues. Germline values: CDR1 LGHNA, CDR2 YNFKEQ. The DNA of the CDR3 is TGTGCCAGCAGCCCGGGGACAGGGAGAAATGAAAAACTGTTTTTT. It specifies CASSPGTGRNEKLFF.

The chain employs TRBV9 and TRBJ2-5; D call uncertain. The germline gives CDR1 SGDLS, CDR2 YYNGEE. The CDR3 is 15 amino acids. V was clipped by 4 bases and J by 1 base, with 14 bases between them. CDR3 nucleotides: TGTGCCAGCAGCCCGGGCCCCAGAACCCAAGAGACCCAGTACTTC. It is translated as CASSPGPRTQETQYF.

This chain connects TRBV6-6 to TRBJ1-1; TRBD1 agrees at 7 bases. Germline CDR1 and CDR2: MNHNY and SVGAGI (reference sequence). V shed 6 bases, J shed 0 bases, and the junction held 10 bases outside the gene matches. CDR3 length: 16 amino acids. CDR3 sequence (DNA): TGTGCCAGCAGCGGGGGACAGCAAAGTATGAACACTGAAGCTTTCTTT. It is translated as CASSGGQQSMNTEAFF.